This T cell receptor (beta chain) was recovered during a study of radiation and T cells in renal cell carcinoma. As to treatment: treatment-naive control, cytoreductive nephrectomy. Unmatched junction bases numbered 4, after V lost 6 bases and J lost 0 bases. This CDR3 comprises 16 residues. Germline V CDR1 and CDR2: SGHAT, FQNNGV. As to this clone: Its antigen is not identified.

Method: immunoSEQ multiplex PCR; TCRdb's copy keeps in-frame clones and lacks some. The sample consists of 15,000 to 19,000 clones, 45% to 70% of them appearing once. Study results and limitations: Compared with controls, irradiated tumors had more, larger dominant CDR3 motifs.

Specimen: tumor tissue, collected from a patient whose treatment was nephrectomy without radiotherapy. The V call is TRBV11-2, the J call TRBJ2-6; TRBD1 matches at 8 bases. The receptor comes from a man aged 50-59 years with renal cell carcinoma. CDR3 in amino acids: CASSSTGGSGANVLTF. The CDR3 nucleotides are TGTGCCAGCAGTTCTACAGGGGGCTCTGGGGCCAACGTCCTGACTTTC. Filled out from reference TRBV11-2 and TRBJ2-6, the complete variable domain reads EAGVAQSPRYKIIEKRQSVAFWCNPISGHATLYWYQQILGQGPKLLIQFQNNGVVDDSQLPKDRFSAERLKGVDSTLKIQPAKLEDSAVYLCASSSTGGSGANVLTFGAGSRLTVL.